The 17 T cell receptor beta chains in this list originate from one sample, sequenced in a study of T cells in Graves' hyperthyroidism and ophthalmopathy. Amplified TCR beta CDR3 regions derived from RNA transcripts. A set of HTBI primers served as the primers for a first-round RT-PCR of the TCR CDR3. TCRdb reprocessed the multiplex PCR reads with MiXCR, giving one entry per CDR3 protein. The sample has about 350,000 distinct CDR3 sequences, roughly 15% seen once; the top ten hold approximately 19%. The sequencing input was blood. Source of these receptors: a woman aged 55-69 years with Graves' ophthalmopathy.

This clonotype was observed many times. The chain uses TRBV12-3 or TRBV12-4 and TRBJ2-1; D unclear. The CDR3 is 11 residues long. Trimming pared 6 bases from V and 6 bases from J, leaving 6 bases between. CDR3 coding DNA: TGTGCCAGCAGCTCATCCAATGAGCAGTTCTTC. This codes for CASSSSNEQFF.

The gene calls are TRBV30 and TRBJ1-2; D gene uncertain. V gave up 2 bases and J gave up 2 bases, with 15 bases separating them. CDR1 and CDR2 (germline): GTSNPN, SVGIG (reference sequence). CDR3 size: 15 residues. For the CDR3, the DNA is TGTGCCTGGAGTCCCTTAGGAGGGCGCAACTATGGCTACACCTTC. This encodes CAWSPLGGRNYGYTF.

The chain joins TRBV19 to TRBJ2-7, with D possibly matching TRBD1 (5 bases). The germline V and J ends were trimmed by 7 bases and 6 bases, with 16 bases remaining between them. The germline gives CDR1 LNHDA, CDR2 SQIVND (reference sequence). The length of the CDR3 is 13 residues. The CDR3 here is CASKEQARSEQYF. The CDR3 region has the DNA TGTGCCAGTAAGGAACAGGCACGCAGCGAGCAGTACTTC.

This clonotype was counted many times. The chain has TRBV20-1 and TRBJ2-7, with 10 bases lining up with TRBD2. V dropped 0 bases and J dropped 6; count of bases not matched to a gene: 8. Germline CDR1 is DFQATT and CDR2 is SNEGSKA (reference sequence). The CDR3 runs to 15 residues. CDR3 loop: CSARDVSSGSGEQYF. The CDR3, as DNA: TGCAGTGCTAGAGATGTATCTAGCGGGAGCGGCGAGCAGTACTTC.

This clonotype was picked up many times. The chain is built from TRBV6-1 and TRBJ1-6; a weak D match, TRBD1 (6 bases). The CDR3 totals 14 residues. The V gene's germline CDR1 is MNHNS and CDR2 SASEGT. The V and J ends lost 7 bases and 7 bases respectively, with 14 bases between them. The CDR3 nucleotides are TGTGCCAGCATTACCGGGACACAAAATTCACCCCTCCACTTT. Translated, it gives CASITGTQNSPLHF.

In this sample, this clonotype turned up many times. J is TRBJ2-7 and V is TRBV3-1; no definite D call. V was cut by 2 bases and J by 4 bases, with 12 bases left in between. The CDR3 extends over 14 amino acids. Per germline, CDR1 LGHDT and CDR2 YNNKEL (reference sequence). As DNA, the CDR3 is TGTGCCAGCAGCCAAAGCTCTCGTGATTACGAGCAGTACTTC. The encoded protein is CASSQSSRDYEQYF.

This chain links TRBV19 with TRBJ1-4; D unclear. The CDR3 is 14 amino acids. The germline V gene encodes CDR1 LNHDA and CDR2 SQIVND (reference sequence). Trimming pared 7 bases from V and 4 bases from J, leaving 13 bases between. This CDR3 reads CASTPLDGNEKLFF. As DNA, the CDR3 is TGTGCCAGTACCCCCCTGGACGGTAATGAAAAACTGTTTTTT.

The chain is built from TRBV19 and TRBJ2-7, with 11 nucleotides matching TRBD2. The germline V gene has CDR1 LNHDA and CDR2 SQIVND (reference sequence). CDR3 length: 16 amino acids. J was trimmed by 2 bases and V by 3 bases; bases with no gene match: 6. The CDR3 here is CASSISGLAETYEQYF. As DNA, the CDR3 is TGTGCCAGTAGTATCTCGGGACTAGCGGAAACCTACGAGCAGTACTTC.

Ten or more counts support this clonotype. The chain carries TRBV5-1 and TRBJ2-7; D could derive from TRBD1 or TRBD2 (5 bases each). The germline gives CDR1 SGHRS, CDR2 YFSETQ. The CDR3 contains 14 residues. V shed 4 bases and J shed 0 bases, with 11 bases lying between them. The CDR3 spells CASSPGTVSYEQYF. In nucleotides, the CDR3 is TGCGCCAGCAGCCCGGGGACGGTCTCCTACGAGCAGTACTTC.

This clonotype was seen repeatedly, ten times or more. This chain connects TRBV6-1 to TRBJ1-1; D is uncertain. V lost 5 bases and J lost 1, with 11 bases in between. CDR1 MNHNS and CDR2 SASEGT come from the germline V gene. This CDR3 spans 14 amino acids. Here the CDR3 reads CASSSAGWNTEAFF. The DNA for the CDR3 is TGTGCCAGCAGTTCCGCGGGGTGGAACACTGAAGCTTTCTTT.

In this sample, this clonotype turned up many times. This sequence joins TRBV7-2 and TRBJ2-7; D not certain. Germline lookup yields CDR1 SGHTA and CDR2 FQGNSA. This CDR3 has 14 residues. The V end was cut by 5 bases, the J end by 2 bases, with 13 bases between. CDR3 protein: CASSVTDAPYEQYF. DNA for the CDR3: TGTGCCAGCAGCGTGACGGATGCTCCCTACGAGCAGTACTTC.

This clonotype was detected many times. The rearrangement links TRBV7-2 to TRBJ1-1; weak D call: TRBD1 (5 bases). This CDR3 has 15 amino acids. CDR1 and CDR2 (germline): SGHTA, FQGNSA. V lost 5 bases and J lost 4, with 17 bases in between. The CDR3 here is CASSLDTPGGTEAFF. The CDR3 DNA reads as TGTGCCAGCAGCCTTGACACACCCGGGGGCACTGAAGCTTTCTTT.

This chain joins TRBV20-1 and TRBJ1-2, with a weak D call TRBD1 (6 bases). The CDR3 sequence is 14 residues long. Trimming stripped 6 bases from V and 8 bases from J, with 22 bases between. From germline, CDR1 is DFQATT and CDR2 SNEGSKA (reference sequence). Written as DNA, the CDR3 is TGCAGTGCGCATGGCAGGTCAGGGGCCCCCGGCTACACCTTC. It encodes CSAHGRSGAPGYTF.

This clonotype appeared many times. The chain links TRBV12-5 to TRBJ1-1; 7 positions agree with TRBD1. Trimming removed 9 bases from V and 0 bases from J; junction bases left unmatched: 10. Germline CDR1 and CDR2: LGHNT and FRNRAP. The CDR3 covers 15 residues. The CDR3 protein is CASNRGTAMNTEAFF. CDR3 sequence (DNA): TGTGCTAGCAACCGCGGGACAGCGATGAACACTGAAGCTTTCTTT.

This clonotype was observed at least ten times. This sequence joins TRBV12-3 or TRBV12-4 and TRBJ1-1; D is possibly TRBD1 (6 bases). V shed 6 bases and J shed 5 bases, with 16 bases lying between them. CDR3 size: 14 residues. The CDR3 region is CASSYHGGSTEAFF. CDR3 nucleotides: TGTGCCAGCAGCTACCATGGGGGCAGTACTGAAGCTTTCTTT.

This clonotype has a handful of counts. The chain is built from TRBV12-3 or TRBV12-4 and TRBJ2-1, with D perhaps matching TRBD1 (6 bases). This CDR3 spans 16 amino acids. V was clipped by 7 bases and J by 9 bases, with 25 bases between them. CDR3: CASTDQGSAILTEQFF. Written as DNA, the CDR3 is TGTGCCAGCACGGACCAGGGGTCCGCAATCCTAACTGAGCAGTTCTTC.

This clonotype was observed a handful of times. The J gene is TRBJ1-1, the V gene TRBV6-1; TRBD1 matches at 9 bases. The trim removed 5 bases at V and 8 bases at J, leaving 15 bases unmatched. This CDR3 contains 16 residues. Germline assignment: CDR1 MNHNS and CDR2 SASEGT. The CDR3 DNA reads TGTGCCAGCAGTTCTTACAGGGGGCGGGGGAAACTGGAAGCTTTCTTT. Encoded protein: CASSSYRGRGKLEAFF.